In its sample, the clone carrying this T cell receptor (beta chain) was seen a few times. Its antigen remains unknown. The sample belongs to a study of T cell responses to AZD1222 COVID-19 vaccine. Clones were sequenced by immunoSEQ multiplex PCR, and TCRdb holds only the in-frame ones, with some missing. Among over 100,000 clones, around 94% were seen once, and the ten largest hold roughly 6.6%. Study observations and caveats: The breadth and depth of Spike-specific TCRs increased once two AZD1222 doses had been given.

The sequence was obtained from an adult in good health. Material: peripheral blood, obtained on day 0 of AZD1222 vaccination.

CDR3 nucleotides: TGTGCCAGTAGTCCGACACGAGAGAACACTGAAGCTTTCTTT. Its translation is CASSPTRENTEAFF. This sequence joins TRBV19 and TRBJ1-1; no clear D. The CDR3 has 14 residues. Trimming cost V 5 bases and J 1 base, with 11 bases left between them. Germline CDR1 and CDR2: LNHDA and SQIVND (reference sequence).